Detailed here is one TCR beta chain. What it binds is not known. Repertoires were generated with immunoSEQ multiplex PCR, while TCRdb's copy carries only in-frame clones and drops some. The sample records 19,000 or so clones, about 73% being singletons. This entry belongs to a study of somatic mutations in cytotoxic T cells in rheumatoid arthritis. Study-wide background: The researchers flow-sorted some T-cell populations stained with V beta antibodies and got nearly 100% purity, and these included V beta1+ cells sequenced for TCRB. Study findings and constraints: Researchers did not know the antigen targets of the expanded CD8+ clones.

This receptor was obtained from a woman aged 60-75 years in good health. The sample was CD8+ T cells sorted from blood.

The CDR3 DNA reads as TGTGCCAGCAGTGATACAGACAGGGGTAGCAATCAGCCCCAGCATTTT. This codes for CASSDTDRGSNQPQHF. J is TRBJ1-5 and V is TRBV2, with 8 bases fitting TRBD1. The CDR3 is 16 residues long. Germline CDR1 and CDR2: SNHLY and FYNNEI. V shed 3 bases and J 0 bases; nucleotides not matched to a gene: 4.